This record covers a single T cell receptor beta chain. This clonotype was observed many times. What antigen it recognizes has not been identified. Base qualities are not recorded, but no much larger clone differs from it by a single base. Libraries were prepared through PCR. TCRdb shows the sequencer as Illumina HiSeq 2500. To normalize quantification of the TCRbeta repertoire, the TCR libraries were built with molecular barcoding that relied on unique molecular identifiers. TCRdb trimmed the raw reads at Q25, called clones with MiXCR and kept productive beta chains. CDR3 protein sequences are deduplicated, and each keeps its most common genes and DNA. This sample has 250,000 to 300,000 distinct CDR3 sequences in its table, and nearly 8% of those were observed once. The top ten clones comprise about 9.3% of the sample. This specimen comes from a study of T-cell reconstitution after alpha-beta-depleted transplantation in children (dated by TCRdb to about 2016). Study-wide context: T-cell immune reconstitution after TCRalphabeta/CD19-depleted allogeneic hematopoietic cell transplantation in children was quantitatively tracked in the study by means of TCR repertoire profiling.

What the work shows at the level of the full study, not this receptor alone: About two months after transplant, the apparently early recovery of alphabetaT-cell counts reportedly depended on just several hundred clones that had expanded rapidly and came from non-depleted graft cells. In some patients, the high TCRbeta diversity seen at day 60 was put down to recipient T cells and intrathymic progenitors that had survived conditioning. Over subsequent months, a decline in hyperexpanded clone frequencies was noted, and after one year, T-cell counts and TCRbeta diversity were mostly ascribed to newly produced T cells.

The treatment or condition label of this sample denotes: allogeneic hematopoietic cell transplantation with graft depleted of TCRalphabeta T cells and CD19 B cells. Transplant recipients were children who received TCRalphabeta/CD19-depleted allogeneic hematopoietic cell grafts. The germline V gene gives CDR1 as MGHRA and CDR2 as YSYEKL. Including cysteine and phenylalanine, the CDR3 has 14 amino acids. The read is trimmed to its CDR3 DNA, 42 bases read in frame from base 1. Trimming removed 0 bases from V and 6 bases from J, leaving 10 bases between the germline ends. The sample here was peripheral blood, taken 360 days after TCRalphabeta/CD19-depleted stem cell transplant. The chain couples TRBV4-1 to TRBJ2-3; no D gene call is confident. The origin of this receptor is a female patient between 2 and 15 years old who had a stem cell transplant for Fanconi anemia, so the T cells may come from the graft donor. The DNA sequence is given as TGCGCCAGCAGCCAAGATCGAAGTATGGATACGCAGTATTTT. Protein translation: CASSQDRSMDTQYF.